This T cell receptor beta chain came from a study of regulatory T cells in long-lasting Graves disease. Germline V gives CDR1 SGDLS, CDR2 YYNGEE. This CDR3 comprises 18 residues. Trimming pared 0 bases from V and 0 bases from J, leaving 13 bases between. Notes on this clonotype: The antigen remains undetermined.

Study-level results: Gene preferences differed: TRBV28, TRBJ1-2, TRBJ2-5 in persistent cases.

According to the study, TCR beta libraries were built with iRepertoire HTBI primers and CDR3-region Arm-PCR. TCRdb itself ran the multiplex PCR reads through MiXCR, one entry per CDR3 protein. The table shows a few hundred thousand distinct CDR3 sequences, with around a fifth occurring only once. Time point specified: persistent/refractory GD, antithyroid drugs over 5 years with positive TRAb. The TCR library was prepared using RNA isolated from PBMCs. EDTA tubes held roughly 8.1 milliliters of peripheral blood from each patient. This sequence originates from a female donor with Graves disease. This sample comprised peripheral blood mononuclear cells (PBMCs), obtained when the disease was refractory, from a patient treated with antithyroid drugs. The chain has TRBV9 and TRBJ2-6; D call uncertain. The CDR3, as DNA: TGTGCCAGCAGCGTAGATGTCCGTCATAGCTCTGGGGCCAACGTCCTGACTTTC. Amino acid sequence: CASSVDVRHSSGANVLTF.